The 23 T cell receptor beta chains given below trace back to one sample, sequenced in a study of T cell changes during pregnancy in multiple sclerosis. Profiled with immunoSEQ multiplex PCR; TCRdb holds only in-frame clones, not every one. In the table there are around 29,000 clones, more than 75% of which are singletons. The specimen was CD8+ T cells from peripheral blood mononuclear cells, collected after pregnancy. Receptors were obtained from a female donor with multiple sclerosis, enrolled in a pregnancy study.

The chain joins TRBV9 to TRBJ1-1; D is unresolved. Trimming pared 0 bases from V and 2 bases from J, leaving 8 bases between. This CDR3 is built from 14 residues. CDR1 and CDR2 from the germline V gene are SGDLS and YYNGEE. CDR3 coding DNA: TGTGCCAGCAGCGTAGGAAGCCTCAACACTGAAGCTTTCTTT. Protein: CASSVGSLNTEAFF.

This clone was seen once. DNA of the CDR3: TGTGCCAGCAGCCTCACCGGGACAGGGGAGGGAAAACTGTTTTTT. This codes for CASSLTGTGEGKLFF. The chain has TRBV9 and TRBJ1-4; 10 positions match TRBD1. The CDR3 is made up of 15 amino acids. CDR1 SGDLS and CDR2 YYNGEE come from the germline V gene. V lost 4 bases to trimming and J lost 10 bases; unmatched junction nucleotides: 10. The full variable domain, with the rest looked up from reference TRBV9 and TRBJ1-4, is DSGVTQTPKHLITATGQRVTLRCSPRSGDLSVYWYQQSLDQGLQFLIQYYNGEERAKGNILERFSAQQFPDLHSELNLSSLELGDSALYFCASSLTGTGEGKLFFGSGTQLSVL.

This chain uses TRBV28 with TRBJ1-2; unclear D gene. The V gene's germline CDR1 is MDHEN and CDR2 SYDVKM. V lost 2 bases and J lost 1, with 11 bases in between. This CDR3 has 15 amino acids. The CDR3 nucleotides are TGTGCCAGCAGTTTACCGACGGGAGTTAACTATGGCTACACCTTC. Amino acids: CASSLPTGVNYGYTF.

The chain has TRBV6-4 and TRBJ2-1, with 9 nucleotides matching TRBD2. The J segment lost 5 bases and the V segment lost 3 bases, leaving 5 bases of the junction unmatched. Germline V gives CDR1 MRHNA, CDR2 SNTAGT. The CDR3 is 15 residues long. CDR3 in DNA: TGTGCCAGCAGTGAGGCGGGGGGGACTAACAATGAGCAGTTCTTC. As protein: CASSEAGGTNNEQFF.

The CDR3 region is CAISAPADTDTQYF. CDR3 coding DNA: TGTGCCATCAGTGCGCCGGCGGACACAGATACGCAGTATTTT. The chain uses TRBV10-3 and TRBJ2-3; D unclear. Germline V gives CDR1 ENHRY, CDR2 SYGVKD. CDR3 size: 14 residues. V was cut by 4 bases and J by 2 bases, with 10 bases left in between.

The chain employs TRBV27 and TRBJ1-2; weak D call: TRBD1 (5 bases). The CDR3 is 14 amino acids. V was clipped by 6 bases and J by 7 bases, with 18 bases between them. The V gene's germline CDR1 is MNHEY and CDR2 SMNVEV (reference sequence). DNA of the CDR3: TGTGCCAGCAGACTGGTTGGGGGAGGTGGTGGCTACACCTTC. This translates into CASRLVGGGGGYTF.

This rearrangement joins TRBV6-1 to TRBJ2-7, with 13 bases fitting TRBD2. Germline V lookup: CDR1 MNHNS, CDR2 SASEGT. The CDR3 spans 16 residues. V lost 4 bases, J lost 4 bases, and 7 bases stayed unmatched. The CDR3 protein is CASSGLAGGPGYEQYF. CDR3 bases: TGTGCCAGCAGTGGACTAGCGGGGGGACCGGGGTACGAGCAGTACTTC.

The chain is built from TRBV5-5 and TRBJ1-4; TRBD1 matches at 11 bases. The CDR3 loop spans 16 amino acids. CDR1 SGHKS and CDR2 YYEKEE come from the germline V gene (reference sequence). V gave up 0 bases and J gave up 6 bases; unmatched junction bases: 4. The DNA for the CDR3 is TGTGCCAGCAGCTTGGGACCGGGACAGGGGGATGAAAAACTGTTTTTT. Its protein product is CASSLGPGQGDEKLFF.

The CDR3 loop reads CASSLEYGHPTNEKLFF. In nucleotides, the CDR3 is TGTGCCAGCAGCTTAGAATACGGACACCCAACTAATGAAAAACTGTTTTTT. V and J are TRBV7-9 and TRBJ1-4; a possible D gene is TRBD1 (5 bases). Germline CDR1 SEHNR, CDR2 FQNEAQ (reference sequence). Trimming left V 1 base short and J 0 bases short, with 12 bases between. This CDR3 is built from 17 residues.

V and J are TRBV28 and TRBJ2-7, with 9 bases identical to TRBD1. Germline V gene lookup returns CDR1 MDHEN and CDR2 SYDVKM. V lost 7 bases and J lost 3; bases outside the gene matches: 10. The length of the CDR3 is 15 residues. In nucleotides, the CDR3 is TGTGCCAGCACCCGTGGGACAGGGACCCTCTACGAGCAGTACTTC. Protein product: CASTRGTGTLYEQYF.

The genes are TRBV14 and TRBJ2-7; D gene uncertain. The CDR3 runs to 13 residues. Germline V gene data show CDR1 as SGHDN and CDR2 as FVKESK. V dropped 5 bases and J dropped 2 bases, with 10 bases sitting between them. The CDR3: CASSVLDPYEQYF. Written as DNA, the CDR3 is TGTGCCAGCAGCGTATTAGATCCCTACGAGCAGTACTTC. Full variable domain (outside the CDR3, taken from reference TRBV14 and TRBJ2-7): EAGVTQFPSHSVIEKGQTVTLRCDPISGHDNLYWYRRVMGKEIKFLLHFVKESKQDESGMPNNRFLAERTGGTYSTLKVQPAELEDSGVYFCASSVLDPYEQYFGPGTRLTVT.

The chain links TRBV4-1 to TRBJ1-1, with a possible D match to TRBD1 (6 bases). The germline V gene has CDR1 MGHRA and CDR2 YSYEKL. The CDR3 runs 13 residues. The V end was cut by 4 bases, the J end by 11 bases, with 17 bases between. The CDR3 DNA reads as TGCGCCAGCAGCCCCTGGGGGGGCGCGGTGGCTTTCTTT. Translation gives CASSPWGGAVAFF.

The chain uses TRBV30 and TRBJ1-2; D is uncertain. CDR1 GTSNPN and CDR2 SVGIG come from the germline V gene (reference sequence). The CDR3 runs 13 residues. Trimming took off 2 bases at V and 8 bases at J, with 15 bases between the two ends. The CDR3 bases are TGTGCCTGGAGTCGAGGATCCGCTGGGGGCTACACCTTC. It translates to CAWSRGSAGGYTF.

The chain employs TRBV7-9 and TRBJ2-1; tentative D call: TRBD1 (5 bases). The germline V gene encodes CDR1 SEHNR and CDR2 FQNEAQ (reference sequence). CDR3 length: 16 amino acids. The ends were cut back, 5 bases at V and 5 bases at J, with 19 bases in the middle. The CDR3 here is CASSPWGVRTHNEQFF. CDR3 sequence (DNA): TGTGCCAGCAGCCCCTGGGGCGTCAGGACACACAATGAGCAGTTCTTC.

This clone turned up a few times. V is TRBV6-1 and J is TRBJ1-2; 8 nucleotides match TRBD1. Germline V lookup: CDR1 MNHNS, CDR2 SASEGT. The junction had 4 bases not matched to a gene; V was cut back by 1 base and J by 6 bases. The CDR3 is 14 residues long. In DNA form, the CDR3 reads TGTGCCAGCAGTGAAGGGACAGGGTGGGATGGCTACACCTTC. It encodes CASSEGTGWDGYTF.

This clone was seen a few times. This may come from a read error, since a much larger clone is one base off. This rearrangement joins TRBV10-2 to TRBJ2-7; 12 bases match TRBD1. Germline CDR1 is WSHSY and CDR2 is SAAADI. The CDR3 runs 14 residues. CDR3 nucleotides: TGTGCCAGCAGTGAGGGACAGGGGGCGTACGAGCAGTACTTC. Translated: CASSEGQGAYEQYF.

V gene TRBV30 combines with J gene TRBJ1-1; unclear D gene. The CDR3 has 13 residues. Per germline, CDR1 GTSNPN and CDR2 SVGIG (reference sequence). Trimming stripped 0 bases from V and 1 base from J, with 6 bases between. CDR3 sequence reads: CAWSVLSNTEAFF. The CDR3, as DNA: TGTGCCTGGAGTGTACTCTCGAACACTGAAGCTTTCTTT.

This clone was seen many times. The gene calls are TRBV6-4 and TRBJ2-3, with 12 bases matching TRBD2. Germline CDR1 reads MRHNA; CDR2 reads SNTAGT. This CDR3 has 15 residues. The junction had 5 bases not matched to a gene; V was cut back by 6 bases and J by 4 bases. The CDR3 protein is CASSPSGGAADTQYF. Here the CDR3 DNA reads TGTGCCAGCAGCCCTAGCGGGGGGGCCGCAGATACGCAGTATTTT.

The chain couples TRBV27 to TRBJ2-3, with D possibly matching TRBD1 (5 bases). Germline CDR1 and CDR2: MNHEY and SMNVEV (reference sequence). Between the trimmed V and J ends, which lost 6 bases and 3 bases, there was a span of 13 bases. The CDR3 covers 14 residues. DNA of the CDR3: TGTGCCAGCAGCTCGACAGACTCAACAGATACGCAGTATTTT. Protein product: CASSSTDSTDTQYF.

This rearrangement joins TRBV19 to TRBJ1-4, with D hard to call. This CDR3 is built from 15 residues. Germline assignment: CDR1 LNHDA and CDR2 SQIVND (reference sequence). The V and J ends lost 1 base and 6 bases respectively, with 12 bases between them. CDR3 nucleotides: TGTGCCAGTAGTATAGTCGCCGACAAACATGAAAAACTGTTTTTT. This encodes CASSIVADKHEKLFF.

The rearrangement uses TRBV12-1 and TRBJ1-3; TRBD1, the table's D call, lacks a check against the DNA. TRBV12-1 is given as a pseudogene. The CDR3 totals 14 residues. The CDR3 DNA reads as TGTGCCAGGCCCGGACAGGGCTCTGGAAACACCATATATTTT. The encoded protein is CARPGQGSGNTIYF.

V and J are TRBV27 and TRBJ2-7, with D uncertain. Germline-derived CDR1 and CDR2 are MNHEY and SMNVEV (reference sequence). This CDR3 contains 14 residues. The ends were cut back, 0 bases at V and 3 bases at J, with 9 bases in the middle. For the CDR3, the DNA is TGTGCCAGCAGTTTATCCGGGTCCTTCTACGAGCAGTACTTC. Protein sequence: CASSLSGSFYEQYF.

In DNA form, the CDR3 reads TGTGCCAGCAGTTACTCGACGCAGGGGATTTACAATGAGCAGTTCTTC. This sequence encodes CASSYSTQGIYNEQFF. The V gene is TRBV6-5, the J gene TRBJ2-1; D might be TRBD1 (6 bases). The V end was cut by 0 bases, the J end by 4 bases, with 13 bases between. The CDR3 runs 16 residues. Germline V gene lookup returns CDR1 MNHEY and CDR2 SVGAGI.